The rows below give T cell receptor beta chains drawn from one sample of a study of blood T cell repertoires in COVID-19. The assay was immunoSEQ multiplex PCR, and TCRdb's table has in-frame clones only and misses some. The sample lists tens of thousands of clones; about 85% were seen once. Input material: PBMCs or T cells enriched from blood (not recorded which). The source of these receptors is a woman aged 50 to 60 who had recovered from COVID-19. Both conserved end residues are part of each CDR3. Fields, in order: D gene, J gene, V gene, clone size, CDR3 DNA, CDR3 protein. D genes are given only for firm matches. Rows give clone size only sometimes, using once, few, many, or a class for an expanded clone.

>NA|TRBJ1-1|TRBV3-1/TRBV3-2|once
TGTGCCAGCAGCCAAGTGAACAGGGAAACTGAAGCTTTCTTT
CASSQVNRETEAFF
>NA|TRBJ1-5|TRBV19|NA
TGTGCCAGTAGTCCGTCCAATCAGCCCCAGCATTTT
CASSPSNQPQHF
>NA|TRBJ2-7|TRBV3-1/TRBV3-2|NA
TGTGCCAGCAGCCAAGATTCCCAGACATTTACGAAGCAGTACTTC
CASSQDSQTFTKQYF
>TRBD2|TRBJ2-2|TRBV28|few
TGTGCCAGCTTTGGACTAGTTTCGGGCACCGGGGAGCTGTTTTTT
CASFGLVSGTGELFF
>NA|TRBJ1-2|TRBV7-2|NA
TGTGCCAGCAGCCCACAGTTCTACTATGGCTACACCTTC
CASSPQFYYGYTF
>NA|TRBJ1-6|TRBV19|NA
TGTGCCAGTAGTGGCCAGGGGTTGTCCTATAATTCACCCCTCCACTTT
CASSGQGLSYNSPLHF
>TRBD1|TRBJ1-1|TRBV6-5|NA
TGTGCCAGCAGACCCGGGAACAGGGGGAACACTGAAGCTTTCTTT
CASRPGNRGNTEAFF
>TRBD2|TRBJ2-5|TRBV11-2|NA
TGTGCCAGCAGCTCCCATCTAGCGGGGGGCCTGGGGGAGACCCAGTACTTC
CASSSHLAGGLGETQYF
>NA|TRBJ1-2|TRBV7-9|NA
TGTGCCAGCAGCTCATCGGGGATAGTGAGTAGCTATGGCTACACCTTC
CASSSSGIVSSYGYTF
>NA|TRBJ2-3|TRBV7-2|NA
TGTGCCAGCAGCTTCGGACAGCTTCCAGATACGCAGTATTTT
CASSFGQLPDTQYF
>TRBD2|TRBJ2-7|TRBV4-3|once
TGCGCCAGCAGCCGCGGGGGGAACGAGCAGTACTTC
CASSRGGNEQYF
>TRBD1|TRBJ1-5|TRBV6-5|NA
TGTGCCAGCAGTTACGGGGGCAGGGGGCGCGATCAGCCCCAGCATTTT
CASSYGGRGRDQPQHF
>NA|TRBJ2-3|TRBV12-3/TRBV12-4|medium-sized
TGTGCCAGCAGCCAATACAGGGCAGATACGCAGTATTTT
CASSQYRADTQYF
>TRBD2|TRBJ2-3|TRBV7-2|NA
TGTGCCAGCAGCCCTTGGCTAGCGGGGAGCACAGATACGCAGTATTTT
CASSPWLAGSTDTQYF
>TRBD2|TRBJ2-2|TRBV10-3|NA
TGTGCCATCAGAGGGGCTAGCGGGGTTTCGAACACCGGGGAGCTGTTTTTT
CAIRGASGVSNTGELFF
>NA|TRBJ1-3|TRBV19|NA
TGTGCCAGTAGTTCGGGGAGATCTGGAAACACCATATATTTT
CASSSGRSGNTIYF
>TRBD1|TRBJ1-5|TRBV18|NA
TGTGCCAGCTCTCCTGACAGGGTCCAGCCCCAGCATTTT
CASSPDRVQPQHF
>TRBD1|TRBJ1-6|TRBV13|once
TGTGCCAGCAGCTCCCAGGGACAGAATAATTCACCCCTCCACTTT
CASSSQGQNNSPLHF
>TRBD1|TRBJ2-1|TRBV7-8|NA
TGTGCCAGCAGCTTAGGGGTCCAGAGGGGGCACTACAATGAGCAGTTCTTC
CASSLGVQRGHYNEQFF
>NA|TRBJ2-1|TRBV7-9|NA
TGTGCCAGCAGCGGGCGCGGGACGGTCGACAATGAGCAGTTCTTC
CASSGRGTVDNEQFF
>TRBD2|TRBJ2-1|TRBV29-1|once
TGCAGCGGCCAGCGGGAGAGCTCCTACAATGAGCAGTTCTTC
CSGQRESSYNEQFF
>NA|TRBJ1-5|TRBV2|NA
TGTGCCAGCAGTGAAGTGGCTCAGCCCCAGCATTTT
CASSEVAQPQHF
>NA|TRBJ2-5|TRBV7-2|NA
TGTGCCAGCAGCTTAGCGGCCCCCATTCGACAAGAGACCCAGTACTTC
CASSLAAPIRQETQYF